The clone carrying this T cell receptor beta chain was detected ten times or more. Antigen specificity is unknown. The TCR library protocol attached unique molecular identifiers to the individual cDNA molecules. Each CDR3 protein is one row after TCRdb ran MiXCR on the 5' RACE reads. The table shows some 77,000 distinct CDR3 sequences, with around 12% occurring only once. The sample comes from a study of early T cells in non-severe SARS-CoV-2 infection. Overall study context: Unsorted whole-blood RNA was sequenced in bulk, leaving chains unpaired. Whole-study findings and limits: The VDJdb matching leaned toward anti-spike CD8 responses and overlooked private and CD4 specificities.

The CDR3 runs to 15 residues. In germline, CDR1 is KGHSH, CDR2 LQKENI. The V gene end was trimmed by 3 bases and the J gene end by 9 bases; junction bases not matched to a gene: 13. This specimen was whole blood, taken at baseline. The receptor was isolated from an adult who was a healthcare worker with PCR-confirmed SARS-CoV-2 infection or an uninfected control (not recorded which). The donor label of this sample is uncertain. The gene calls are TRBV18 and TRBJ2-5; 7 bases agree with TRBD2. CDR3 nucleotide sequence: TGTGCCAGCTCACCCCCCGCAGCGGGAACCACTCCCCAGTACTTC. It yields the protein CASSPPAAGTTPQYF. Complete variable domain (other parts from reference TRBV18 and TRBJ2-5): NAGVMQNPRHLVRRRGQEARLRCSPMKGHSHVYWYRQLPEEGLKFMVYLQKENIIDESGMPKERFSAEFPKEGPSILRIQQVVRGDSAAYFCASSPPAAGTTPQYFGPGTRLLVL.